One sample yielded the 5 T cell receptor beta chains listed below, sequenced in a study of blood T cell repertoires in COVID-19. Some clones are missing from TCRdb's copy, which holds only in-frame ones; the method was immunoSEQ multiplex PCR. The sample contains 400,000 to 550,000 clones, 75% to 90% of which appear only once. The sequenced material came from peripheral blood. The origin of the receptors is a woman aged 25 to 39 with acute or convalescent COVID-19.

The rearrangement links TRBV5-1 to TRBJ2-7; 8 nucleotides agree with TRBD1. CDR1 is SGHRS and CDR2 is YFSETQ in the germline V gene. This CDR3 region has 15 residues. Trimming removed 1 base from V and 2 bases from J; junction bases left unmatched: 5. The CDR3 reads CASSLWGQEPYEQYF. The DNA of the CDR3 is TGCGCCAGCAGCTTGTGGGGACAGGAACCCTACGAGCAGTACTTC.

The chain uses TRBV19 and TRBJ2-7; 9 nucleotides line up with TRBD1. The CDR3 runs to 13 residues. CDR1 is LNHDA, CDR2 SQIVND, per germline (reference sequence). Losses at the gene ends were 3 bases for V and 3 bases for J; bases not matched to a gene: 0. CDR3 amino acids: CASSMGQGYEQYF. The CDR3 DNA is TGTGCCAGTAGTATGGGACAGGGCTACGAGCAGTACTTC.

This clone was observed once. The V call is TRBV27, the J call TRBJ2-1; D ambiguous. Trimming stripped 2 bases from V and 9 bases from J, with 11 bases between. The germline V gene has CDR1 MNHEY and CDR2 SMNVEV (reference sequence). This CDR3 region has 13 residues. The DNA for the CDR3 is TGTGCCAGCAGTTTAGTGTGGGCCGCTGAGCAGTTCTTC. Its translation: CASSLVWAAEQFF.

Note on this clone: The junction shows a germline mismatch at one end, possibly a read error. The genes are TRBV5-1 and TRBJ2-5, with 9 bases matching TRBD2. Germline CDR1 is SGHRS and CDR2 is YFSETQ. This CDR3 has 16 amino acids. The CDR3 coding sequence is TGCGCCAGCAGATTGGCGGTAGCGGGAGACCAAGAGACCCAGTACTTC. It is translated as CASRLAVAGDQETQYF.

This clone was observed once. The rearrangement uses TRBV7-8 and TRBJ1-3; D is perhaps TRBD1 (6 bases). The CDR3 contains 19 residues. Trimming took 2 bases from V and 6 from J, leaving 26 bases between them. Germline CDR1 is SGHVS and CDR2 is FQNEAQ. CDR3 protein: CASSLSWPTVTGSENTIYF. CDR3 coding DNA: TGTGCCAGCAGCTTATCATGGCCTACGGTGACAGGATCGGAAAACACCATATATTTT.